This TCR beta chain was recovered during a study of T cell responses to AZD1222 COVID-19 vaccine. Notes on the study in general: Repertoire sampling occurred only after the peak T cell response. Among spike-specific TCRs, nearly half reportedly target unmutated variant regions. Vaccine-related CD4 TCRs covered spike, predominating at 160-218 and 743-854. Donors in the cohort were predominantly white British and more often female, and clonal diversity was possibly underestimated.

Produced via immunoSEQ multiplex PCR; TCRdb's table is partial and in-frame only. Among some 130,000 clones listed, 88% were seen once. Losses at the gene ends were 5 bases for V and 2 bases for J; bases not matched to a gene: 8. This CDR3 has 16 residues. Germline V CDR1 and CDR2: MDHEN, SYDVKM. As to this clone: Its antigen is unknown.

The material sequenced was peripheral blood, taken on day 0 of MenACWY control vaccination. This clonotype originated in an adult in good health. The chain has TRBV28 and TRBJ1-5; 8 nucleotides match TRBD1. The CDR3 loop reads CASSPRQGSRNQPQHF. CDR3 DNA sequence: TGTGCCAGCAGTCCGCGACAGGGGAGCCGCAATCAGCCCCAGCATTTT.